What follows describes a single T cell receptor (beta chain). As yet, its antigen is unknown. cDNA libraries for TCR beta contained unique molecular identifiers. Some 500,000 cDNA molecules were recovered from an input of 1 to 10 million T cells. TCRdb reprocessed the PCR reads with MiXCR, giving one entry per CDR3 protein. Among 650,000 to 850,000 distinct CDR3 sequences listed, around 45% were seen once. The record originates from a study of post-analysis software for immune sequencing data. Study details: Relapsing-remitting, secondary progressive and progressive-relapsing multiple sclerosis were all included among the disease courses.

Findings and caveats of the study: With TRBV5-6, TRBV5-1 and TRBV20-1 included, 5 or 6 TRBV segments were more frequent in patients than in controls.

V trimming: 3 bases; J trimming: 8 bases; junction bases outside the gene matches: 11. CDR1 is SQVTM and CDR2 is ANQGSEA in the germline V gene. There are 15 residues in the CDR3. The sequence came from a girl between 5 and 17 years old with multiple sclerosis. J is TRBJ2-1 and V is TRBV29-1, with 9 bases lining up with TRBD1. Source material: blood. The chain's CDR3 is CSVEWGTGTVHEQFF. The CDR3 nucleotides read TGCAGCGTTGAGTGGGGGACAGGGACTGTCCATGAGCAGTTCTTC.